Shown below are 15 T cell receptor beta chains from a single sample sequenced in a study of blood T cell repertoires in COVID-19. Profiled with immunoSEQ multiplex PCR; TCRdb holds only in-frame clones, not every one. The sample consists of some 200,000 clones, about nine tenths of them appearing once. Sequenced input: PBMCs or T cells enriched from blood (not recorded which). The source is a woman in her 30s who had recovered from COVID-19.

The chain is built from TRBV7-3 and TRBJ1-1; D might be TRBD1 (5 bases). Per the germline V gene, CDR1 is SGHTA and CDR2 is FQGTGA. V was clipped by 5 bases and J by 1 base, with 14 bases between them. This CDR3 region has 15 residues. Here the CDR3 reads CASSTAGTSNTEAFF. DNA of the CDR3: TGTGCCAGCAGCACAGCCGGGACTTCGAACACTGAAGCTTTCTTT.

The V gene is TRBV4-2, the J gene TRBJ2-3; possibly TRBD2 for D (6 bases). The ends were cut back, 0 bases at V and 4 bases at J, with 17 bases in the middle. This CDR3 is 17 amino acids long. Germline loops: CDR1 LGHNA, CDR2 YNFKEQ. The CDR3 bases are TGTGCCAGCAGCCAAGATTCTAGTCGGTGGGAGGCAGATACGCAGTATTTT. Encoded protein: CASSQDSSRWEADTQYF.

V usage is TRBV20-1 and J usage is TRBJ2-7, with 11 bases matching TRBD2. Germline CDR1 and CDR2: DFQATT and SNEGSKA (reference sequence). V lost 4 bases and J lost 4; bases outside the gene matches: 6. The CDR3 runs to 14 residues. The DNA for the CDR3 is TGCAGTGCTAATGACTTAGCGGGAGGGTACGAGCAGTACTTC. This translates into CSANDLAGGYEQYF.

The V call is TRBV11-2, the J call TRBJ1-2; 8 positions agree with TRBD1. CDR1 is SGHAT and CDR2 is FQNNGV in the germline V gene. This CDR3 region has 16 residues. V shed 5 bases and J 1 base; nucleotides not matched to a gene: 9. The DNA of the CDR3 is TGTGCCAGCAGCCTTTGGACAGGGATAAATAACTATGGCTACACCTTC. It is translated as CASSLWTGINNYGYTF.

CDR3 sequence: CASTDYDEQYF. CDR3 nucleotide sequence: TGTGCCAGCACCGACTACGACGAGCAGTACTTC. The chain joins TRBV6-5 to TRBJ2-7; weak D call: TRBD2 (5 bases). Germline CDR1 reads MNHEY; CDR2 reads SVGAGI. This CDR3 is 11 amino acids long. The ends were cut back, 7 bases at V and 5 bases at J, with 9 bases in the middle.

The chain has TRBV29-1 and TRBJ2-3; 7 nucleotides align to TRBD2. CDR3 length: 15 residues. Germline V gene sequence: CDR1 SQVTM, CDR2 ANQGSEA. Trimming cost V 7 bases and J 3 bases; bases outside gene matches: 13. The CDR3 region is CSATTAGELTDTQYF. The CDR3 nucleotides are TGCAGCGCCACAACTGCGGGAGAGTTGACAGATACGCAGTATTTT.

The CDR3 DNA follows: TGTGCCAGCAGCGGGACAGGGATGGCAGGCACCGGGGAGCTGTTTTTT. The encoded protein is CASSGTGMAGTGELFF. The gene calls are TRBV7-9 and TRBJ2-2; 9 bases are a match to TRBD1. The ends lost 5 bases at V and 4 bases at J; junction bases unmatched: 8. The germline V gene has CDR1 SEHNR and CDR2 FQNEAQ (reference sequence). The CDR3 totals 16 residues.

CDR3 residues: CASSDDPATAYSNQPQHF. CDR3 DNA sequence: TGTGCCAGCAGTGATGACCCGGCTACAGCCTATAGCAATCAGCCCCAGCATTTT. The chain uses TRBV6-1 and TRBJ1-5; D gene ambiguous. The germline V and J ends were trimmed by 3 bases and 0 bases, with 18 bases remaining between them. From germline, CDR1 is MNHNS and CDR2 SASEGT. This CDR3 spans 18 amino acids.

This rearrangement joins TRBV7-3 to TRBJ2-5; 10 nucleotides align to TRBD2. Germline V lookup: CDR1 SGHTA, CDR2 FQGTGA. This CDR3 has 14 amino acids. The junction had 8 bases not matched to a gene; V was cut back by 6 bases and J by 7 bases. CDR3 bases: TGTGCCAGCAGGCAACTAGCGGGGACGGGGACCCAGTACTTC. This gives the protein CASRQLAGTGTQYF.

This chain uses TRBV27 with TRBJ1-1, with no clear D. Trimming took 3 bases from V and 1 from J, leaving 12 bases between them. Germline CDR1 is MNHEY and CDR2 is SMNVEV (reference sequence). The CDR3 is 15 residues long. The CDR3 sequence: CASSFRERGNTEAFF. CDR3 bases: TGTGCCAGCAGTTTCCGGGAGCGGGGGAACACTGAAGCTTTCTTT.

This clone was seen at least ten times. The chain combines TRBV29-1 with TRBJ2-7; TRBD1 aligns across 9 bases. Germline V CDR1 and CDR2: SQVTM, ANQGSEA. This CDR3 spans 13 amino acids. The ends lost 5 bases at V and 3 bases at J; junction bases unmatched: 5. CDR3 sequence reads: CSVPGQGIYEQYF. The CDR3 DNA reads as TGCAGCGTTCCGGGACAGGGTATCTACGAGCAGTACTTC.

Details on this clone: The same CDR3 arises from other DNA sequences in this sample as well. The chain combines TRBV6-5 with TRBJ2-3; 7 bases fit TRBD1. CDR1 MNHEY and CDR2 SVGAGI come from the germline V gene. The junction had 2 bases not matched to a gene; V was cut back by 5 bases and J by 0 bases. This CDR3 spans 14 amino acids. The CDR3 region is CASSRTGSTDTQYF. In nucleotides, the CDR3 is TGTGCCAGCAGTAGGACAGGTAGCACAGATACGCAGTATTTT.

This rearrangement joins TRBV3-1 (or the pseudogene TRBV3-2) to TRBJ2-3, with a tentative D call TRBD2 (6 bases). V shed 4 bases and J shed 3 bases, with 11 bases lying between them. The CDR3 is 14 residues long. In germline, CDR1 is LGHDT, CDR2 YNNKEL (reference sequence). CDR3 loop: CASSLGLETDTQYF. CDR3 coding DNA: TGTGCCAGCAGCCTGGGACTCGAAACAGATACGCAGTATTTT.

The rearrangement uses TRBV11-3 and TRBJ2-1; D is possibly TRBD1 (5 bases). V lost 5 bases to trimming and J lost 3 bases, with 14 bases between them. Germline CDR1 SGHNT, CDR2 YENEEA. This CDR3 has 15 residues. The CDR3 sequence: CASSAGNSFYNEQFF. CDR3 sequence (DNA): TGTGCCAGCAGCGCAGGGAATTCGTTCTACAATGAGCAGTTCTTC.

This rearrangement joins TRBV5-1 to TRBJ1-2; TRBD1 aligns across 7 bases. The CDR3 is made up of 15 amino acids. The germline V gene encodes CDR1 SGHRS and CDR2 YFSETQ. Unmatched junction bases numbered 5, after V lost 3 bases and J lost 0 bases. Here the CDR3 reads CASSYLQGTNYGYTF. CDR3 sequence (DNA): TGCGCCAGCAGCTATTTACAGGGGACTAACTATGGCTACACCTTC. Based on the CDR3 plus reference TRBV5-1 and TRBJ1-2, the full variable domain is KAGVTQTPRYLIKTRGQQVTLSCSPISGHRSVSWYQQTPGQGLQFLFEYFSETQRNKGNFPGRFSGRQFSNSRSEMNVSTLELGDSALYLCASSYLQGTNYGYTFGSGTRLTVV.